This T cell receptor beta chain appears in the sequencing data of a study of beta chain features in type 1 diabetes (dated by TCRdb to between 2018 and 2020). About the full investigation: Patients and healthy donors did not differ in mean age, gender distribution, total cell number or subset yield. A total of under 140,000,000 sorted cells were examined across all samples, and the number of cells per subset was strongly correlated with RNA yield. Regulatory and stem cell-like memory subsets were obtained from only 8 patients and about eight healthy donors, while naive and central memory subsets were obtained from all 30 or so donors. In the study, TCRB repertoires of sorted circulating CD4+ T cell subsets from recently diagnosed type 1 diabetes patients were compared with those of matched healthy donors.

The entire isolated RNA was reverse transcribed using the High Capacity cDNA Reverse Transcription Kit, and thus expressed TCRB transcripts were sequenced. Deep immunoSEQ sequencing was performed on naive, central memory and regulatory T cell samples, with an average of roughly 3.6 million total reads per sample. After sorted cells were lysed in RLT buffer, RNA was extracted with DNase-treated RNeasy Micro or Mini kits, with the choice depending on cell number. To prevent cross-contamination, every cell subset was processed on its own, while patient and healthy donor samples were processed together. The immunoSEQ multiplex PCR was used to amplify TCRB sequences from cDNA, generating 87-bp fragments that spanned the CDR3 region. Sequencing of the amplicons was done on the Illumina HiSeq platform. From the authors' description of their analysis: Synthetic template baselines were used to correct PCR bias computationally, reads within Hamming distance 2 were collapsed together, and singletons that could not be merged were discarded. Reads were aligned against IMGT to assign V, D and J genes, CDR3 length and insertions or deletions at six rearrangement sites. Within each subset, clonotype counts were normalized to sorted cell number, and only after that were true diversity and Gini coefficients computed with the tcR R package. The overlap coefficient, calculated on TCRB nucleotide sequences, was used to measure repertoire sharing. In its TCRdb copy, this immuneACCESS table keeps in-frame sequences only and misses some clones. Where compared with another copy, unresolved V genes explain less than half of these, and the others have no known cause. The DNA gave D and trimming, while V, J and clone size come from that table. In all, the sample holds about 170,000 clones, and almost 8% of those were seen once. The ten largest clonotypes hold under 0.55% of the sample.

Overall study results and their limits: Because the HLA sub-analyses included only small numbers of individuals, any influence of HLA type on TCRB rearrangement was left unresolved. Patients with type 1 diabetes made fewer insertions and deleted more nucleotides at VDJ recombination sites, implying thymic rearrangement abnormalities. The naive, central memory and regulatory TCRB repertoires appeared to resemble one another more closely among patients than among healthy donors. In all four CD4+ subsets, TCRB CDR3 length was moderately but significantly shorter in type 1 diabetes patients. PCR might favor shorter templates, but patient and control samples were amplified and corrected together, so any skew would affect both groups equally. Because cDNA was sequenced instead of genomic DNA, highly expressing activated cells could be over-represented, though the groups showed no difference in activation or CD3 levels.

On this clone itself: Its specific antigen is unknown. No much larger clone exists at a distance of one base, and base qualities are not known.

From each donor, a single peripheral blood sample of around 0.12 L on average was drawn into heparinised tubes. Using a panel that included CD45RO, CCR7, CD25, CD127, CD95 and CD27, naive, central memory, regulatory and stem cell-like memory CD4+ T cells were sorted on a BD FACSAria II. Purity was above 95% for every sorted population. PBMCs were separated immediately by Lymphoprep density gradient centrifugation and were stained directly, without being cultured. So that batch effects would be minimized, each experiment stained and sorted samples in pairs, pairing one healthy donor with one patient. Trimming removed 8 bases from V and 4 bases from J, leaving 10 bases between the germline ends. The CDR3, cysteine through phenylalanine, is 12 amino acids long. The entry retains the CDR3 DNA only, 36 bases that are in frame from base 1. The CDR1 and CDR2 encoded by the germline V gene are MNHEY and SVGAGI.

The sample was central memory CD4+ T cells from blood. This chain is built from TRBV6-5 and TRBJ2-3; possibly the D gene is TRBD1, per 5 matching bases. This clonotype originated in a man in his late teens or twenties with type 1 diabetes. The CDR3: CASGQGPDTQYF. In nucleotides, the sequence is TGTGCCAGCGGCCAGGGCCCAGATACGCAGTATTTT.